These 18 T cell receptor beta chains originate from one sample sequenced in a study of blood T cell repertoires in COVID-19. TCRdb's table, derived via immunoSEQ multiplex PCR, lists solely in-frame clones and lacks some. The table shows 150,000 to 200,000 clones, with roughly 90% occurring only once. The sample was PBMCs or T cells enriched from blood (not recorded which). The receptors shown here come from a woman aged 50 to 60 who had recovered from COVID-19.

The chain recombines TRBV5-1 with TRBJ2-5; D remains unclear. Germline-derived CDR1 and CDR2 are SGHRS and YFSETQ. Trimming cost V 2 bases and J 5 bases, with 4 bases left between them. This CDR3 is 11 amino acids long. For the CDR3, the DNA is TGCGCCAGCAGCTTCGGGGAGACCCAGTACTTC. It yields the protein CASSFGETQYF.

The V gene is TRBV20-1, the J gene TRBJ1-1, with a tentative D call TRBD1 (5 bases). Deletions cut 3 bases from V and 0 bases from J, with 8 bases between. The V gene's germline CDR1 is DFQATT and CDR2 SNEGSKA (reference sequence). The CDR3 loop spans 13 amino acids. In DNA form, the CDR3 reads TGCAGTGCTAGTCAGGGTATGAACACTGAAGCTTTCTTT. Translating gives CSASQGMNTEAFF.

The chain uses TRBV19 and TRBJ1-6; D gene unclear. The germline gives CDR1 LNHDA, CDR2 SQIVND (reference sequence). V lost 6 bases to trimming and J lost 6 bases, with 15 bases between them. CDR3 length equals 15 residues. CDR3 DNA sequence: TGTGCCAGTAGGGGAGAACTGACGGCTAATTCACCCCTCCACTTT. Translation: CASRGELTANSPLHF. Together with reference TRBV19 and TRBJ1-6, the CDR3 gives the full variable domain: DGGITQSPKYLFRKEGQNVTLSCEQNLNHDAMYWYRQDPGQGLRLIYYSQIVNDFQKGDIAEGYSVSREKKESFPLTVTSAQKNPTAFYLCASRGELTANSPLHFGNGTRLTVT.

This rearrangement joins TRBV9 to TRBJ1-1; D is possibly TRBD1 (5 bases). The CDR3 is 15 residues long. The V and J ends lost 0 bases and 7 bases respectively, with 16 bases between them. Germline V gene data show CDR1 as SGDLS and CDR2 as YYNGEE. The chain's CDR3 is CASSVEAGVKGEAFF. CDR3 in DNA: TGTGCCAGCAGCGTAGAGGCGGGGGTGAAGGGTGAAGCTTTCTTT.

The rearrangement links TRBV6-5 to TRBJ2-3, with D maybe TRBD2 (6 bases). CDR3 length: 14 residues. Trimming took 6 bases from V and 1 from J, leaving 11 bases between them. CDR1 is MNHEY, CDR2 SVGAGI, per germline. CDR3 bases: TGTGCCAGCAGCCGGGGGTACGGCACAGATACGCAGTATTTT. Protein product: CASSRGYGTDTQYF.

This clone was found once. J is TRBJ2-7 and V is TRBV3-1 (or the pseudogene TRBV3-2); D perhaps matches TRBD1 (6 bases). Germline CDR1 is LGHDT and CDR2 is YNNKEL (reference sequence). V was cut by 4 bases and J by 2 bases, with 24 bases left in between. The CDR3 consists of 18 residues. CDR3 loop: CASSLTSLTRDTAYEQYF. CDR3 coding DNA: TGTGCCAGCAGCCTTACCTCCCTTACGAGGGACACGGCCTACGAGCAGTACTTC.

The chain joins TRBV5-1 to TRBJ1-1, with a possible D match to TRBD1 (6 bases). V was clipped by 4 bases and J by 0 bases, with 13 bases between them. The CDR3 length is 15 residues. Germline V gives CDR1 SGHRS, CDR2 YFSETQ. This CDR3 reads CASSPTGHMNTEAFF. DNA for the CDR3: TGCGCCAGCAGCCCGACAGGACACATGAACACTGAAGCTTTCTTT.

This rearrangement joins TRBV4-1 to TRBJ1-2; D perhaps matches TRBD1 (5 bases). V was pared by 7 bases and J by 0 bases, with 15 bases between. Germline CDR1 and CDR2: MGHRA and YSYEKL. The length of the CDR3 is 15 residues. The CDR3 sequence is CASTLKAGPNYGYTF. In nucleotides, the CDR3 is TGCGCCAGCACCTTAAAGGCAGGGCCTAACTATGGCTACACCTTC.

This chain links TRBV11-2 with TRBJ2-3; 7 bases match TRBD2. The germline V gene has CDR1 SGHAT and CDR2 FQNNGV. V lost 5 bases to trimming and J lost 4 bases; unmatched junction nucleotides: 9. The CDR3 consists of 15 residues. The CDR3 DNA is TGTGCCAGCAGCACTTACCGGGGGAGGGCAGATACGCAGTATTTT. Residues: CASSTYRGRADTQYF.

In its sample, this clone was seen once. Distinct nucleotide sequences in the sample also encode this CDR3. CDR3 loop: CASSYEGNTEAFF. The CDR3 DNA reads as TGTGCCAGCAGTTACGAGGGGAACACTGAAGCTTTCTTT. The chain employs TRBV6-5 and TRBJ1-1, with D unresolved. The CDR3 is 13 amino acids. CDR1 and CDR2 from the germline V gene are MNHEY and SVGAGI. With 2 bases removed from V and 1 base from J, the gap between germline ends came to 5 bases.

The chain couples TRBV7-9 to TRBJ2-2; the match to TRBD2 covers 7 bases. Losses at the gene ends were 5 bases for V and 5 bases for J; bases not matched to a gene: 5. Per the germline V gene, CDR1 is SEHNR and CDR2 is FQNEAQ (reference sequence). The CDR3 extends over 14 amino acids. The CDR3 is CASSPPLATGELFF. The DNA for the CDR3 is TGTGCCAGCAGCCCCCCACTAGCGACCGGGGAGCTGTTTTTT.

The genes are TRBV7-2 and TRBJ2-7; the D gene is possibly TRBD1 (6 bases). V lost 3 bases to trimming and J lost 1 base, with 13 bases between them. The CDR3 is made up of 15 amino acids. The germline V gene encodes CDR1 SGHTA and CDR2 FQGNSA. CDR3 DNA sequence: TGTGCCAGCAGCTTGACAGGTATAGGGTCCTACGAGCAGTACTTC. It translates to CASSLTGIGSYEQYF.

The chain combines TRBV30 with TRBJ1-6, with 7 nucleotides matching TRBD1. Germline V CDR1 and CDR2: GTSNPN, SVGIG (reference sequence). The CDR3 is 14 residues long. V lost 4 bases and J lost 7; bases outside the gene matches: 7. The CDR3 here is CAWINRGVNSPLHF. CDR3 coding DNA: TGTGCCTGGATCAACAGGGGAGTAAATTCACCCCTCCACTTT.

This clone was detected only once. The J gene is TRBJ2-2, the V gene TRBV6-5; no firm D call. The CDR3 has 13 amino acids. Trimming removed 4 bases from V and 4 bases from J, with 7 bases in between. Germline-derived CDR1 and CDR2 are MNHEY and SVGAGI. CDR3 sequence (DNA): TGTGCCAGCAGTTCCTACAGCACCGGGGAGCTGTTTTTT. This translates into CASSSYSTGELFF.

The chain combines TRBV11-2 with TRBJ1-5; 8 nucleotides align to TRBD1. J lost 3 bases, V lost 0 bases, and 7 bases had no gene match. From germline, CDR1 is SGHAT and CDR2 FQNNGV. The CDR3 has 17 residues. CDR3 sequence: CASSLDLTGADNQPQHF. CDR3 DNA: TGTGCCAGCAGCTTAGATCTGACAGGGGCCGACAATCAGCCCCAGCATTTT. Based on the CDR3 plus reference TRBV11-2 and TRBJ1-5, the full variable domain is EAGVAQSPRYKIIEKRQSVAFWCNPISGHATLYWYQQILGQGPKLLIQFQNNGVVDDSQLPKDRFSAERLKGVDSTLKIQPAKLEDSAVYLCASSLDLTGADNQPQHFGDGTRLSIL.

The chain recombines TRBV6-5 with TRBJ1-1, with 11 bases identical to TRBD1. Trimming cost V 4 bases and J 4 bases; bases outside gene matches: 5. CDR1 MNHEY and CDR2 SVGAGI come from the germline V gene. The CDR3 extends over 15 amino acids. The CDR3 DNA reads TGTGCCAGCAGTTCCGGGACAGGGGGAACCACTGAAGCTTTCTTT. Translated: CASSSGTGGTTEAFF.

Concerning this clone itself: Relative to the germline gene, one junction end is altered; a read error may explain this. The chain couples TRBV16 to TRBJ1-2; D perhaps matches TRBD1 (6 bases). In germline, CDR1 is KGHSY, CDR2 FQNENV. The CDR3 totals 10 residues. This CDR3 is CASSHPGTNF. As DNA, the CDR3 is TGTGCCAGCAGCCATCCTGGGACAAATTTC.

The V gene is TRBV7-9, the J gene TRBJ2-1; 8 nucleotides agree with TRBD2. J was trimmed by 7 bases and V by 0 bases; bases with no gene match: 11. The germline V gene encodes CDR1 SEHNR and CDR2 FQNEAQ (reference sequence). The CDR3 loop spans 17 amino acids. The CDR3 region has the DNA TGTGCCAGCAGCTTAGCTTCGGGACTAGTTCCCCCGAATGAGCAGTTCTTC. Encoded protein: CASSLASGLVPPNEQFF.